This note documents a single TCR beta chain sequence. TCRdb's copy holds only in-frame clones and misses some; the assay was immunoSEQ multiplex PCR. The data show 45,000 or so clones, about 88% seen once. V shed 0 bases and J 2 bases; nucleotides not matched to a gene: 4. Germline V gene sequence: CDR1 KGHSH, CDR2 LQKENI. The CDR3 is made up of 15 amino acids. This entry is derived from a study of blood T cell repertoires in COVID-19. Across the whole study: PBMCs, B-cell-depleted T cells, or T cells provided the cDNA or gDNA that made up the material.

The J gene is TRBJ2-7, the V gene TRBV18; 7 bases fit TRBD1. The sequence was obtained from a human donor in a cohort sampled during active COVID-19. Material for sequencing was peripheral blood. CDR3 region: CASSPPFQGAYEQYF. In DNA form, the CDR3 reads TGTGCCAGCTCACCACCATTTCAGGGGGCCTACGAGCAGTACTTC.